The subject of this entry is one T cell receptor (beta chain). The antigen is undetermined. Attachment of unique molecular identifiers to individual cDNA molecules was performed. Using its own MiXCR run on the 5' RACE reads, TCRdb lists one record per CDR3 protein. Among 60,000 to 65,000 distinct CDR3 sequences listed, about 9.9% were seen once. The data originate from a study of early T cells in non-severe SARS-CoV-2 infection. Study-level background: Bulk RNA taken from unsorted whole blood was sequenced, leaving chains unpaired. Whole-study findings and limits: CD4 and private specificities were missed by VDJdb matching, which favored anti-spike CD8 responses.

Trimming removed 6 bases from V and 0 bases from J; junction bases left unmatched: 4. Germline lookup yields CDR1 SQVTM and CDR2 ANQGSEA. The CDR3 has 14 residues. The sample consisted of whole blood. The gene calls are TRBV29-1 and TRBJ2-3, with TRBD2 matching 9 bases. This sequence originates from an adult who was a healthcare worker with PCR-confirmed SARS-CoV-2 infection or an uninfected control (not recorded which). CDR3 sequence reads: CSVASGASTDTQYF. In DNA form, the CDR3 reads TGCAGCGTGGCTAGCGGGGCTAGCACAGATACGCAGTATTTT.